One and the same sample provided the 15 T cell receptor beta chains below, sequenced in a study of OX40 agonist ivuxolimab in advanced cancers. Method: immunoSEQ multiplex PCR; TCRdb's copy keeps in-frame clones and lacks some. Among approximately 52,000 clones listed, about 82% were seen once. Sequences were derived from CD4+ or CD8+ T cells sorted from blood, sampled in a trial of the OX40 agonist ivuxolimab. The receptors derive from an adult with an advanced solid tumor such as melanoma, head and neck, liver or kidney cancer.

The chain has TRBV6-6 and TRBJ1-1; no firm D call. This CDR3 is 14 amino acids long. Germline V gene sequence: CDR1 MNHNY, CDR2 SVGAGI (reference sequence). Trimming took off 7 bases at V and 4 bases at J, with 16 bases between the two ends. Written as DNA, the CDR3 is TGTGCCAGCATTCCCGGCACAGTTGGCACTGAAGCTTTCTTT. Encoded protein: CASIPGTVGTEAFF.

The CDR3 region is CASIPDGGATTEAFF. The CDR3, as DNA: TGTGCCAGCATCCCAGATGGGGGGGCGACCACTGAAGCTTTCTTT. The chain links TRBV6-5 to TRBJ1-1, with D perhaps TRBD1 (6 bases). From germline, CDR1 is MNHEY and CDR2 SVGAGI. This CDR3 is 15 amino acids long. V was shortened by 7 bases and J by 4 bases, with 19 bases between the two germline ends.

The genes are TRBV5-5 and TRBJ1-6; D gene uncertain. The ends were cut back, 7 bases at V and 3 bases at J, with 11 bases in the middle. Germline loops: CDR1 SGHKS, CDR2 YYEKEE (reference sequence). The CDR3 extends over 14 amino acids. The CDR3 loop reads CASQRRDYNSPLHF. CDR3 nucleotide sequence: TGTGCCAGCCAAAGGAGGGACTATAATTCACCCCTCCACTTT. The variable domain in full, with the rest retrieved from reference TRBV5-5 and TRBJ1-6, is DAGVTQSPTHLIKTRGQQVTLRCSPISGHKSVSWYQQVLGQGPQFIFQYYEKEERGRGNFPDRFSARQFPNYSSELNVNALLLGDSALYLCASQRRDYNSPLHFGNGTRLTVT.

This clone appeared once. The chain carries TRBV11-3 and TRBJ1-5; D uncertain. Between the trimmed V and J ends, which lost 4 bases and 3 bases, there was a span of 7 bases. In germline, CDR1 is SGHNT, CDR2 YENEEA. CDR3 length: 13 amino acids. The CDR3 here is CASSWTVNQPQHF. In nucleotides, the CDR3 is TGTGCCAGCAGCTGGACGGTCAATCAGCCCCAGCATTTT.

The genes are TRBV5-1 and TRBJ2-3; 11 bases align to TRBD2. CDR1 is SGHRS, CDR2 YFSETQ, per germline. V trimming: 3 bases; J trimming: 4 bases; junction bases outside the gene matches: 4. The CDR3 runs 15 residues. The CDR3: CASSSLLAGADTQYF. The CDR3 region has the DNA TGCGCCAGCAGCTCGCTACTAGCGGGGGCAGATACGCAGTATTTT.

The chain links TRBV7-2 to TRBJ1-2, with D possibly TRBD1 on 5 matching bases. V dropped 5 bases and J dropped 4 bases, with 11 bases sitting between them. The CDR3 is 13 residues long. CDR1 and CDR2 (germline): SGHTA, FQGNSA. The DNA for the CDR3 is TGTGCCAGCAGCCATGCGGGGGTCTATGGCTACACCTTC. It encodes CASSHAGVYGYTF.

This chain joins TRBV5-1 and TRBJ2-3; 8 positions agree with TRBD1. With V trimmed by 6 bases and J by 5 bases, 11 bases remained unmatched. The CDR3 covers 15 residues. Germline V gives CDR1 SGHRS, CDR2 YFSETQ. Here the CDR3 reads CASIGTGTAGDTQYF. CDR3 sequence (DNA): TGCGCCAGCATCGGGACAGGAACGGCGGGAGATACGCAGTATTTT. The whole variable domain, remainder taken from reference TRBV5-1 and TRBJ2-3, is KAGVTQTPRYLIKTRGQQVTLSCSPISGHRSVSWYQQTPGQGLQFLFEYFSETQRNKGNFPGRFSGRQFSNSRSEMNVSTLELGDSALYLCASIGTGTAGDTQYFGPGTRLTVL.

Remarks on this clone: Additional DNA sequences in this sample encode the identical CDR3. This chain connects TRBV2 to TRBJ1-4; D call uncertain. The CDR3 is 14 amino acids. Trimming took off 4 bases at V and 0 bases at J, with 6 bases between the two ends. Germline values: CDR1 SNHLY, CDR2 FYNNEI. DNA for the CDR3: TGTGCCAGCAGTGGGCTCGCAACTAATGAAAAACTGTTTTTT. Its protein is CASSGLATNEKLFF.

V and J are TRBV6-5 and TRBJ1-4; D might be TRBD1 (6 bases). The CDR3 is 15 residues long. V was trimmed by 6 bases and J by 1 base, leaving 12 bases between them. The germline V gene has CDR1 MNHEY and CDR2 SVGAGI. The CDR3 DNA sequence: TGTGCCAGCAGACGCAGCAGGGGAACTAATGAAAAACTGTTTTTT. It codes for CASRRSRGTNEKLFF.

This clone was observed a single time. The chain uses TRBV5-1 and TRBJ2-7; 7 positions match TRBD1. Germline CDR1 reads SGHRS; CDR2 reads YFSETQ. This CDR3 region has 15 residues. J gave up 4 bases and V 2 bases, and 9 bases lay outside the gene matches. CDR3 in amino acids: CASSFDGSGGYEQYF. The CDR3 DNA sequence: TGCGCCAGCAGCTTTGACGGGTCAGGGGGTTACGAGCAGTACTTC.

This chain links TRBV7-8 with TRBJ1-5; 7 bases line up with TRBD1. Germline V gene sequence: CDR1 SGHVS, CDR2 FQNEAQ. V dropped 5 bases and J dropped 3; count of bases not matched to a gene: 13. The CDR3 contains 17 residues. DNA for the CDR3: TGTGCCAGCAGCGCGTACAGGGGATCCCCCCACAATCAGCCCCAGCATTTT. It encodes CASSAYRGSPHNQPQHF.

The table lists this clone with a few counts. The genes are TRBV5-1 and TRBJ2-7; the D is unclear. Germline V gene sequence: CDR1 SGHRS, CDR2 YFSETQ. The CDR3 spans 13 residues. Trimming stripped 2 bases from V and 7 bases from J, with 13 bases between. The CDR3 region has the DNA TGCGCCAGCAGCTTTGCCGAAAGTGGTGAGCAGTACTTC. This encodes CASSFAESGEQYF.

The V and J genes are TRBV18 and TRBJ2-3; TRBD1 agrees at 10 bases. CDR1 and CDR2 from the germline V gene are KGHSH and LQKENI. Trimming removed 2 bases from V and 3 bases from J; junction bases left unmatched: 5. The CDR3 runs 16 residues. This CDR3 reads CASSPMRQGATDTQYF. The CDR3 bases are TGTGCCAGCTCACCAATGAGACAGGGGGCAACAGATACGCAGTATTTT.

For this clone: The junction and the germline gene differ at one end; a read error may be behind it. This same CDR3 is encoded by further DNA sequences in the sample. The CDR3 loop reads CASSLDGQETQYF. The CDR3 coding sequence is TGTGCTAGCAGCCTAGACGGGCAAGAGACCCAGTACTTC. The chain couples TRBV7-7 to TRBJ2-5; D remains ambiguous. Per germline, CDR1 SSHAT and CDR2 FNYEAQ (reference sequence). The CDR3 loop spans 13 amino acids.

The chain carries TRBV7-9 and TRBJ2-5, with D hard to call. The germline gives CDR1 SEHNR, CDR2 FQNEAQ (reference sequence). The CDR3 has 12 amino acids. The V gene lost 3 bases and the J gene lost 3 bases, with 5 bases spanning the gap. The CDR3: CASSLNEETQYF. The CDR3 bases are TGTGCCAGCAGCTTGAATGAAGAGACCCAGTACTTC.